The 10 T cell receptor beta chains presented below share a single source sample, sequenced in a study of blood T cells in healthy people across ages. For the second PCR, which ran for about 6 to 11 cycles, a sample-barcoded 5' primer and a J-beta primer mix were used. Using its own MiXCR run on the 5' RACE reads, TCRdb lists one record per CDR3 protein. The sample holds some 1.4 million distinct CDR3 sequences, around 42% seen once. The material sequenced was blood. These receptors were obtained from a woman between 18 and 29 years old in good health.

This clonotype appeared a single time. The rearrangement links TRBV2 to TRBJ2-1; 14 bases are a match to TRBD2. Germline CDR1 and CDR2: SNHLY and FYNNEI. J lost 15 bases, V lost 3 bases, and 7 bases had no gene match. This CDR3 is 14 amino acids long. CDR3 bases: TGTGCCAGCAGTGATCGGACTAGCGGGGGGCCAAGGTTCTTC. Its protein is CASSDRTSGGPRFF.

V is TRBV7-2 and J is TRBJ2-7, with 10 bases lining up with TRBD2. CDR3 size: 14 residues. Germline CDR1 is SGHTA and CDR2 is FQGNSA. V lost 6 bases to trimming and J lost 7 bases; unmatched junction nucleotides: 9. The CDR3 region is CASSASGSGNEQYF. CDR3 nucleotides: TGTGCCAGCAGTGCTAGCGGGAGCGGCAATGAGCAGTACTTC.

V and J are TRBV7-9 and TRBJ1-1; D not resolved. The germline gives CDR1 SEHNR, CDR2 FQNEAQ (reference sequence). V was shortened by 6 bases and J by 1 base, with 15 bases between the two germline ends. The CDR3 sequence is 15 residues long. The DNA for the CDR3 is TGTGCCAGCAGTATAGACGAGGCCCCGAACACTGAAGCTTTCTTT. This sequence encodes CASSIDEAPNTEAFF.

The chain is built from TRBV7-2 and TRBJ2-7; tentative D call: TRBD2 (6 bases). The CDR3 spans 14 residues. With 4 bases removed from V and 4 bases from J, the gap between germline ends came to 14 bases. Germline-derived CDR1 and CDR2 are SGHTA and FQGNSA. CDR3 sequence (DNA): TGTGCCAGCAGCTCGGGACCCCGGGGGTACGAGCAGTACTTC. Translation: CASSSGPRGYEQYF.

This clonotype was seen a handful of times. The CDR3 loop is CASSETGHSYGYTF. The CDR3 DNA sequence: TGTGCCAGCAGCGAAACGGGACACAGCTATGGCTACACCTTC. The J gene is TRBJ1-2, the V gene TRBV9; weak D call: TRBD1 (6 bases). V gave up 3 bases and J gave up 4 bases, with 13 bases separating them. The CDR3 covers 14 residues. CDR1 is SGDLS and CDR2 is YYNGEE in the germline V gene.

The genes are TRBV27 and TRBJ2-7; D is unclear. The DNA matches TRBJ2-5 better at its end, which makes the J call doubtful. CDR1 and CDR2 (germline): MNHEY, SMNVEV (reference sequence). This CDR3 region has 12 residues. CDR3 sequence (DNA): TGTGCCAGCGGCCTATCTGCGGAGACCCAGTACTTC. It is translated as CASGLSAETQYF.

This clonotype was recorded a few times. The chain uses TRBV15 and TRBJ2-7; D unclear. Trimming stripped 1 base from V and 0 bases from J, with 10 bases between. CDR3 length: 15 amino acids. Germline CDR1 reads LNHNV; CDR2 reads YYDKDF (reference sequence). CDR3 nucleotides: TGTGCCACCAGCAGAGGAGTCGAGAGCTCCTACGAGCAGTACTTC. Protein: CATSRGVESSYEQYF.

The chain carries TRBV20-1 and TRBJ2-7; D is perhaps TRBD2 (5 bases). The CDR3 extends over 13 amino acids. Germline values: CDR1 DFQATT, CDR2 SNEGSKA (reference sequence). Trimming removed 8 bases at V and 2 bases at J, with 16 bases between. CDR3 sequence: CSIPYGVAYEQYF. The CDR3 nucleotides are TGCAGTATCCCCTACGGGGTAGCCTACGAGCAGTACTTC.

The chain recombines TRBV10-3 with TRBJ1-1; D unresolved. Looked up from germline, CDR1 is ENHRY and CDR2 is SYGVKD. V lost 2 bases to trimming and J lost 2 bases, with 12 bases between them. The CDR3 covers 15 residues. The CDR3 DNA follows: TGTGCCATCAGTGAGCAAGGTATCCCAAACACTGAAGCTTTCTTT. Translated, it gives CAISEQGIPNTEAFF.

J is TRBJ2-1 and V is TRBV28, with unresolved D. Germline V lookup: CDR1 MDHEN, CDR2 SYDVKM. The CDR3 is 14 amino acids. The ends were cut back, 9 bases at V and 1 base at J, with 13 bases in the middle. DNA for the CDR3: TGTGCCAGTAAGGCTATGGAGTCCTACAATGAGCAGTTCTTC. This translates into CASKAMESYNEQFF.